Here is one T cell receptor (beta chain) with its context. V gave up 0 bases and J gave up 0 bases, with 26 bases separating them. The CDR3 contains 22 residues. This sample is drawn from a study of blood T cell repertoires in COVID-19. Generated by immunoSEQ multiplex PCR, the TCRdb table keeps only in-frame clones and is missing some. The sample shows roughly 340,000 clones, around 87% of them seen only once. Those enrolled in Seattle joined during active infection and were followed longitudinally afterward. This receptor was identified in a woman aged 45-60 years with COVID-19, enrolled during active disease. Sequenced material: peripheral blood. The J gene is TRBJ2-2, the V gene TRBV23-1, with a tentative D call TRBD1 (6 bases). TRBV23-1 is an ORF; its function is uncertain. Here the CDR3 DNA reads TGCGCCAGCAGTCAATCAAGCAGGGGCTGGCTCCGTACCGACTCGAACACCGGGGAGCTGTTTTTT. It translates to CASSQSSRGWLRTDSNTGELFF.